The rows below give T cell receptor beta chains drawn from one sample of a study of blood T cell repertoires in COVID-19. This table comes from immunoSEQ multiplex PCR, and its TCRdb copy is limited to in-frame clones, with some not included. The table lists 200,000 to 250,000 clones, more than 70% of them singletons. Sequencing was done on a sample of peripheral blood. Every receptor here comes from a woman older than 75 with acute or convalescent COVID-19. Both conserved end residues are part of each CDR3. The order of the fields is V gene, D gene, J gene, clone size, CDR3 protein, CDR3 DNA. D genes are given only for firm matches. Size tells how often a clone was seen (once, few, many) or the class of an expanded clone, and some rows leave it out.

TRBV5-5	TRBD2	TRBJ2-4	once	CASSFRGRVENIQYF	TGTGCCAGCAGCTTTAGAGGGAGGGTGGAAAACATTCAGTACTTC
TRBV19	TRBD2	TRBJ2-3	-	CASSIDNVAGARTDTQYF	TGTGCCAGTAGTATAGACAACGTAGCGGGGGCCCGCACAGATACGCAGTATTTT
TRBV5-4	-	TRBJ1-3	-	CASSLGTPSGNTIYF	TGTGCCAGCAGCTTGGGGACACCTTCTGGAAACACCATATATTTT
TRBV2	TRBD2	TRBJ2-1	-	CASSYLAGGRRGPFF	TGTGCCAGCAGTTACCTAGCGGGGGGCCGCCGGGGGCCGTTCTTC
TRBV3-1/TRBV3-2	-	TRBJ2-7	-	CASSQERQTYEQYF	TGTGCCAGCAGCCAAGAGCGACAGACATACGAGCAGTACTTC
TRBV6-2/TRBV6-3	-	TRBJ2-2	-	CASSFRQNTGELFF	TGTGCCAGCAGTTTCCGACAGAACACCGGGGAGCTGTTTTTT
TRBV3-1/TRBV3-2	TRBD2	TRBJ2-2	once	CASRGGSGGTGELFF	TGTGCCAGCAGGGGGGGTAGCGGGGGCACCGGGGAGCTGTTTTTT
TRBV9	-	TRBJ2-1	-	CASSVEGDWYSNEQFF	TGTGCCAGCAGCGTAGAAGGGGACTGGTACAGCAATGAGCAGTTCTTC
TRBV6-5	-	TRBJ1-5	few	CASSYSYGGNQPQHF	TGTGCCAGCAGTTACTCGTACGGGGGCAATCAGCCCCAGCATTTT
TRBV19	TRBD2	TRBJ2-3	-	CASSMTSGGALGTDTQYF	TGTGCCAGTAGTATGACGAGCGGGGGAGCTCTTGGCACAGATACGCAGTATTTT
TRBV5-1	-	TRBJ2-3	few	CASSSGLVSTDTQYF	TGCGCCAGCAGCTCGGGACTCGTTAGCACAGATACGCAGTATTTT
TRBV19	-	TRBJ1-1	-	CASSEGRGTQAFF	TGTGCCAGTAGTGAGGGGAGGGGAACACAAGCTTTCTTT
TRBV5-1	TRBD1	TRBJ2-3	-	CASSLVGGRDTQYF	TGCGCCAGCAGCTTGGTAGGGGGCCGGGATACGCAGTATTTT
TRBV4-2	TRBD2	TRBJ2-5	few	CASSQAAGGLIAETQYF	TGTGCCAGCAGCCAGGCAGCGGGGGGGTTAATAGCGGAGACCCAGTACTTC
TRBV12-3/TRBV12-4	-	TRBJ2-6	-	CASSFAGANVLTF	TGTGCCAGCAGTTTCGCTGGGGCCAACGTCCTGACTTTC
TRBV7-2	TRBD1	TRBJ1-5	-	CASSRGQGRPQHF	TGTGCCAGCAGTCGAGGACAGGGACGACCCCAGCATTTT
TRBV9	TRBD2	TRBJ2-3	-	CASSVEPGGLDTQYF	TGTGCCAGCAGCGTAGAGCCGGGGGGGCTAGATACGCAGTATTTT
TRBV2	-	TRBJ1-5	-	CASSADRDQPQHF	TGTGCCAGCAGCGCGGACAGAGATCAGCCCCAGCATTTT
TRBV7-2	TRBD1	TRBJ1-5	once	CASSTWTGVNQPQHF	TGTGCCAGCAGCACTTGGACAGGGGTTAATCAGCCCCAGCATTTT
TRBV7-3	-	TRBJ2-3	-	CASSLERGNTDTQYF	TGTGCCAGCAGCTTAGAAAGGGGGAACACAGATACGCAGTATTTT
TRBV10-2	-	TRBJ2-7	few	CASSNPRAPTSYEQYF	TGCGCCAGCAGTAACCCCAGGGCCCCCACCTCCTACGAGCAGTACTTC
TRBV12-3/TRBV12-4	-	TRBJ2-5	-	CASSRRLEETQYF	TGTGCCAGCAGTCGCCGACTAGAGGAGACCCAGTACTTC
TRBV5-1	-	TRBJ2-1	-	CASSLAGNRDEQFF	TGCGCCAGCAGCTTGGCAGGGAATAGGGATGAGCAGTTCTTC